This T cell receptor beta chain was sequenced in a study of CD4 T cells in relation to SARS-CoV-2 and coronaviruses. This clone was picked up a small number of times. The antigen is undetermined. Assay used: immunoSEQ multiplex PCR; TCRdb lists only in-frame clones, some missing. The table records around 16,000 clones, 76% of them present only once. V gave up 1 base and J gave up 0 bases, with 12 bases separating them. Germline CDR1 reads MGHRA; CDR2 reads YSYEKL. The CDR3 runs to 17 residues. CD4+ T cells from unexposed donors were obtained before the COVID-19 pandemic (2011-2018). After about 11 days of culture, CD4+ T cells were isolated. Fresh IL-2 medium replaced half the medium on days 3 and 7.

The clonotype was recovered from a human donor in good health. Source material: CD4+ T cells from PBMCs, cultured in vitro. The V gene is TRBV4-1, the J gene TRBJ2-2, with D possibly TRBD2 on 6 matching bases. DNA of the CDR3: TGCGCCAGCAGCCAAGTTGAGCGGGTAGCGAACACCGGGGAGCTGTTTTTT. It specifies CASSQVERVANTGELFF.